These T cell receptor beta chains were read from a single sample in a study of cytomegalovirus exposure and HLA in healthy donors. Sequencing used immunoSEQ multiplex PCR; TCRdb keeps in-frame clones, though not all of them. The data contain fewer than 200,000 clones, 80% of them seen just once; the ten biggest clones take up around 6%. Sequenced sample: PBMCs. Receptor source: a man aged 35 to 55 in good health and CMV-seronegative. Each CDR3 is given without its conserved first and last residue.

CDR3 length	V gene	J gene	CDR3 protein
9	TRBV30	TRBJ2-7	AWASAYEQY
13	TRBV7-2	TRBJ2-7	ASSLISGIRYEQY
11	TRBV6-5	TRBJ2-1	ASTERLGNEQF
12	TRBV9	TRBJ1-2	ASSVDGGIYGYT
10	TRBV14	TRBJ2-7	ASSSQGREQY
13	TRBV11-2	TRBJ2-5	ASSPQGQRQETQY
12	TRBV7-9	TRBJ1-1	SSLVGGGDTEAF
12	TRBV30	TRBJ1-1	AWSGWPMNTEAF
14	TRBV5-1	TRBJ2-2	ASSLMSGGNTGELF
12	TRBV9	TRBJ1-1	ASSPRQGGTEAF
10	TRBV5-1	TRBJ2-7	ASSSTGHEQY
10	TRBV12-5	TRBJ2-3	ASGSNSDTQY
12	TRBV6-6	TRBJ2-2	ASSPRVNTGELF
13	TRBV5-6	TRBJ1-1	ASRSGTGRATEAF
12	TRBV2	TRBJ2-7	ASSVDSGSYEQY
13	TRBV19	TRBJ2-7	ASSESGTQPYEQY
10	TRBV19	TRBJ2-2	ASRRVAGELF
12	TRBV15	TRBJ2-5	ATSHPETGRTQY
13	TRBV5-1	TRBJ1-1	ASSLSGRRAPEAF
14	TRBV28	TRBJ2-3	ASSLLSVAGTDTQY
16	TRBV5-6	TRBJ2-1	ASSLRTSGGDSYNEQF
11	TRBV7-2	TRBJ1-5	ASSLRSAQPQH
14	TRBV5-4	TRBJ1-1	ASSEDRAFMNTEAF
12	TRBV5-1	TRBJ2-7	ASSPAPGTYEQY
12	TRBV25-1	TRBJ2-7	ATTPSREGREQY
12	TRBV7-9	TRBJ1-2	ASSLPGLEIGYT
12	TRBV21-1	TRBJ2-7	ASSKAGVGDEQY
13	TRBV5-1	TRBJ2-5	ASSLGTGAQETQY
16	TRBV7-8	TRBJ2-1	ASSLEGVAVSSYNEQF
11	TRBV19	TRBJ1-2	ASSINRNYGYT
13	TRBV9	TRBJ2-3	ASSAQREVTDTQY
11	TRBV10-2	TRBJ1-1	ASADRTNTEAF
17	TRBV21-1	TRBJ2-7	ASTPGLAGGPLRAGEQY
13	TRBV4-3	TRBJ2-1	ASSPTGWQNNEQF
12	TRBV19	TRBJ2-7	ASRHDRGAYEQY
13	TRBV7-2	TRBJ2-1	ASRGGLAEYNEQF
12	TRBV10-3	TRBJ2-7	AIRQFGQGYEQY
14	TRBV6-1	TRBJ2-3	ASIERAGKRSDTQY
13	TRBV7-6	TRBJ2-7	ASSLAPQGSYEQY
15	TRBV7-9	TRBJ2-3	AGSKGRGGRAADTQY
14	TRBV9	TRBJ2-3	ASSVATSGGTDTQY
13	TRBV30	TRBJ2-3	AWSVDPGSTDTQY
11	TRBV19	TRBJ1-4	ASSVAGKEKLF
13	TRBV30	TRBJ1-4	AWSFAGAPNEKLF
13	TRBV27	TRBJ2-1	ASSFRDRGDNEQF
13	TRBV7-9	TRBJ1-5	ASSLGGQGGQPQH
10	TRBV27	TRBJ2-2	ASSLGPGELF
12	TRBV5-1	TRBJ2-5	ASSLAGGWETQY
12	TRBV6-5	TRBJ1-1	ASIRGRGNTEAF
14	TRBV7-2	TRBJ1-2	ASSLGGQGGNYGYT
12	TRBV10-3	TRBJ1-5	AISETRREQPQH
11	TRBV5-1	TRBJ1-2	ASSLGEVHGYT
10	TRBV11-3	TRBJ2-7	ASSFLVYEQY
13	TRBV5-8	TRBJ1-6	ASSSWTGQGSPLH
12	TRBV5-1	TRBJ2-5	ASSFGRGQETQY